The next 2 T cell receptor beta chains were all read from a single sample in a study of tumor-infiltrating lymphocytes in primary liver carcinoma. The template, 450 to 650 ng total RNA, yielded TCR beta cDNA made with a constant-region primer. TCR beta libraries came from three nested multiplex PCR rounds using slightly modified ARM-PCR. TRBV1-TRBV30 forward and Cbeta reverse primers drove the first two roughly 10-cycle rounds. TCRdb itself ran the multiplex PCR reads through MiXCR, one entry per CDR3 protein. Among over 35,000 distinct CDR3 sequences listed, over 70% were seen once. For each extraction, RNA and DNA were obtained together from approximately 20-30 mg of unsorted bulk tissue. Sequences were obtained from liver tumor tissue from sampling region 2. Documented subset: tumor region T2, inferior pole. These receptor sequences come from a man aged 35-49 years with primary liver carcinoma and hepatitis B virus infection.

Concerning this clonotype itself: A much larger clone differs by one base, so this may be a read error. The chain links TRBV10-2 to TRBJ2-7; 7 bases agree with TRBD1. CDR3 length: 14 residues. Trimming took 8 bases from V and 7 from J; bases not matched to a gene: 14. Per germline, CDR1 WSHSY and CDR2 SAAADI. The CDR3 sequence is CASGPIGGREEQYF. The DNA of the CDR3 is TGCGCCAGCGGTCCCATAGGGGGCCGGGAAGAGCAGTACTTC.

The sample holds many counts of this clonotype. A much larger clone sits a single nucleotide away, making a read error possible. The V gene is TRBV7-9, the J gene TRBJ2-7; 7 nucleotides align to TRBD1. Losses at the gene ends were 8 bases for V and 6 bases for J; bases not matched to a gene: 7. The CDR3 covers 12 residues. Germline assignment: CDR1 SEHNR and CDR2 FQNEAQ (reference sequence). In DNA, the CDR3 is TGTGCCAGCTGCCAGGGACAGAGCGAGCAGTACTTC. Protein sequence: CASCQGQSEQYF.